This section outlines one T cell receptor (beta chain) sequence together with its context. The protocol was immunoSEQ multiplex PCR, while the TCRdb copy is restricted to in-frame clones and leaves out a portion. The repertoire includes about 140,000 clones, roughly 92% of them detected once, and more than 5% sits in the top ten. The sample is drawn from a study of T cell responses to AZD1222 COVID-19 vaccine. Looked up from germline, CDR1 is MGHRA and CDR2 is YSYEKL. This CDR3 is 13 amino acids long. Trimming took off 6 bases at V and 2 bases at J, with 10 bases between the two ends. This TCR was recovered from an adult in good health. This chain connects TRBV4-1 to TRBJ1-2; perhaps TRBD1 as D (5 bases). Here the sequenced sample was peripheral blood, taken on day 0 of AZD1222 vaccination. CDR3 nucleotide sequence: TGCGCCAGCAGTGCACAGGAAAACTATGGCTACACCTTC. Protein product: CASSAQENYGYTF.